These 6 T cell receptor beta chains were sequenced from one sample in a study of Ad26.COV2.S vaccination and SARS-CoV-2 variants. Indicated treatment: roughly 18 received Ad26.COV2.S at low or high dose, single or two shots; about 5 received placebo; per-sample allocation not given. All samples were drawn on day 63, counting from the first vaccine or placebo injection. Sequencing used immunoSEQ multiplex PCR; TCRdb keeps in-frame clones, though not all of them. The sample lists about 410,000 clones; roughly 90% were seen once. Here the sequenced sample was peripheral blood, taken in a trial of Ad26.COV2.S vaccine versus placebo. The receptors originated from a person aged 18-65 years who received the Ad26.COV2.S COVID-19 vaccine or a placebo.

The chain couples TRBV4-3 to TRBJ2-7; TRBD1 matches at 8 bases. V lost 4 bases to trimming and J lost 2 bases; unmatched junction nucleotides: 10. CDR3 size: 16 residues. Germline CDR1 is LGHNA and CDR2 is YSLEER. The CDR3 here is CASSPLQGAQAYEQYF. In DNA, the CDR3 is TGCGCCAGCAGCCCACTTCAGGGGGCCCAAGCCTACGAGCAGTACTTC.

V usage is TRBV18 and J usage is TRBJ1-1; 8 bases are a match to TRBD1. This CDR3 is 16 amino acids long. The ends lost 8 bases at V and 4 bases at J; junction bases unmatched: 15. Germline CDR1 reads KGHSH; CDR2 reads LQKENI. The CDR3: CASQENRQGLGTEAFF. The CDR3 DNA reads as TGTGCCAGCCAAGAAAACCGACAGGGGTTGGGCACTGAAGCTTTCTTT.

V and J are TRBV6-5 and TRBJ1-6; D not certain. Germline V gives CDR1 MNHEY, CDR2 SVGAGI. This CDR3 spans 14 amino acids. V was shortened by 7 bases and J by 3 bases, with 10 bases between the two germline ends. Written as DNA, the CDR3 is TGTGCCAGCATAGGTTCAGGCTATAATTCACCCCTCCACTTT. Translating it yields CASIGSGYNSPLHF.

This clone was observed once. The chain links TRBV11-2 to TRBJ2-6; D gene unclear. The CDR3 runs to 15 residues. CDR1 SGHAT and CDR2 FQNNGV come from the germline V gene. Deletions cut 1 base from V and 0 bases from J, with 4 bases between. CDR3 coding DNA: TGTGCCAGCAGCTTAGCAAACTCTGGGGCCAACGTCCTGACTTTC. It yields the protein CASSLANSGANVLTF. The full variable domain, with the rest looked up from reference TRBV11-2 and TRBJ2-6, is EAGVAQSPRYKIIEKRQSVAFWCNPISGHATLYWYQQILGQGPKLLIQFQNNGVVDDSQLPKDRFSAERLKGVDSTLKIQPAKLEDSAVYLCASSLANSGANVLTFGAGSRLTVL.

The chain carries TRBV30 and TRBJ2-1, with D possibly matching TRBD1 (6 bases). Germline lookup yields CDR1 GTSNPN and CDR2 SVGIG (reference sequence). V lost 0 bases, J lost 2 bases, and 11 bases lay in between. This CDR3 is built from 15 residues. For the CDR3, the DNA is TGTGCCTGGAGTGTAGGGGGAACTGCCTACAATGAGCAGTTCTTC. The encoded protein is CAWSVGGTAYNEQFF.

In DNA, the CDR3 is TGTGCCAGCAGTGAAAATACTAGGATAGGAGAGACCCAGTACTTC. This codes for CASSENTRIGETQYF. The chain employs TRBV6-1 and TRBJ2-5; a possible D gene is TRBD2 (5 bases). The V gene's germline CDR1 is MNHNS and CDR2 SASEGT. The CDR3 is 15 amino acids. Trimming took 2 bases from V and 4 from J, leaving 14 bases between them.